This T cell receptor (beta chain) was found in a study of shared clonotypes between healthy human individuals. Study context: Three plates each covered CD4 naive and memory; CD8 naive two, CD8 memory one. Study-level results: Sampling covered blood only; tissue repertoires likely differ. Sequencing depth was expected to influence donor clonotype sharing.

Healthy HIV-negative adults without recent acute infections or vaccinations served as donors. Generated by immunoSEQ multiplex PCR, the TCRdb table keeps only in-frame clones and is missing some. The table shows over 2 million clones, with 92% occurring only once. A note on this clone: Its target is not known.

The CDR3 length is 14 residues. CDR1 is SGHRS, CDR2 YFSETQ, per germline. The V end was cut by 0 bases, the J end by 2 bases, with 8 bases between. The origin of this receptor is a man younger than 35 in good health. Some clones in this sample may be carry-over from other donors' samples. The J gene is TRBJ1-2, the V gene TRBV5-1; D unresolved. Sequencing was carried out using naive CD4+ T cells from PBMCs. Regarding subset: CD45RA+ positively selected. In DNA, the CDR3 is TGCGCCAGCAGCTTGGATCCGATAAACTATGGCTACACCTTC. Translated, it gives CASSLDPINYGYTF. The full variable domain, completed using reference TRBV5-1 and TRBJ1-2, is KAGVTQTPRYLIKTRGQQVTLSCSPISGHRSVSWYQQTPGQGLQFLFEYFSETQRNKGNFPGRFSGRQFSNSRSEMNVSTLELGDSALYLCASSLDPINYGYTFGSGTRLTVV.